The next 17 T cell receptor beta chains were all read from a single sample in a study of blood T cell repertoires in COVID-19. Clones were sequenced by immunoSEQ multiplex PCR, and TCRdb holds only the in-frame ones, with some missing. Counted here are roughly 75,000 clones, 74% occurring once; the ten biggest clones make up about 2.5%. The sample taken for sequencing was peripheral blood. The receptor set was obtained from a human donor with acute or convalescent COVID-19. The donor label of this sample is uncertain.

V is TRBV7-2 and J is TRBJ1-1, with D perhaps matching TRBD1 (6 bases). V lost 3 bases, J lost 1 base, and 9 bases lay in between. This CDR3 is built from 14 residues. Looked up from germline, CDR1 is SGHTA and CDR2 is FQGNSA. The CDR3 coding sequence is TGTGCCAGCAGCTTCCGACAGGAGAACACTGAAGCTTTCTTT. As protein: CASSFRQENTEAFF.

This clone showed up just a few times. The chain uses TRBV7-9 and TRBJ1-3; D uncertain. Looked up from germline, CDR1 is SEHNR and CDR2 is FQNEAQ (reference sequence). The CDR3 loop spans 13 amino acids. The V gene lost 3 bases and the J gene lost 0 bases, with 3 bases spanning the gap. The CDR3 nucleotides are TGTGCCAGCAGCTTCGGCTCTGGAAACACCATATATTTT. Protein product: CASSFGSGNTIYF.

The rearrangement uses TRBV28 and TRBJ2-3; 9 nucleotides match TRBD1. This CDR3 comprises 14 residues. The germline V gene encodes CDR1 MDHEN and CDR2 SYDVKM. The J segment lost 4 bases and the V segment lost 6 bases, leaving 5 bases of the junction unmatched. The CDR3 reads CASSPGTGSDTQYF. CDR3 in DNA: TGTGCCAGCAGCCCCGGGACAGGGTCAGATACGCAGTATTTT.

The chain employs TRBV4-2 and TRBJ1-2, with 9 bases aligning to TRBD1. The CDR3 spans 17 residues. The J segment lost 2 bases and the V segment lost 1 base, leaving 8 bases of the junction unmatched. Germline CDR1 is LGHNA and CDR2 is YNFKEQ. CDR3 bases: TGTGCCAGCAGCCAAGTATCACAGGGGGCGCGAAACTATGGCTACACCTTC. This gives the protein CASSQVSQGARNYGYTF.

This chain connects TRBV18 to TRBJ2-3; 14 bases map to TRBD2. The length of the CDR3 is 16 residues. Germline V gene lookup returns CDR1 KGHSH and CDR2 LQKENI. J gave up 7 bases and V 6 bases, and 9 bases lay outside the gene matches. DNA for the CDR3: TGTGCCAGCTCTACGACTAGCGGGAGGGCCGTATATACGCAGTATTTT. Protein product: CASSTTSGRAVYTQYF.

This rearrangement joins TRBV7-6 to TRBJ2-5; perhaps TRBD2 as D (7 bases). The CDR3 spans 16 residues. Deletions cut 0 bases from V and 8 bases from J, with 19 bases between. Germline values: CDR1 SGHVS, CDR2 FNYEAQ. The CDR3 is CASSLAGGLTQITQYF. CDR3 sequence (DNA): TGTGCCAGCAGCTTAGCGGGGGGGCTCACCCAAATCACCCAGTACTTC.

The chain carries TRBV3-1 (or the pseudogene TRBV3-2) and TRBJ2-2; D possibly corresponds to TRBD2 (5 bases). Trimming removed 6 bases at V and 7 bases at J, with 9 bases between. The CDR3 is 12 amino acids. From germline, CDR1 is LGHDT and CDR2 YNNKEL (reference sequence). CDR3 bases: TGTGCCAGCAGACGGAGGATCGGGGAGCTGTTTTTT. Translated, it gives CASRRRIGELFF.

This chain links TRBV5-1 with TRBJ2-3; D might be TRBD2 (6 bases). The CDR3 runs 14 residues. Trimming stripped 0 bases from V and 1 base from J, with 6 bases between. Germline V gives CDR1 SGHRS, CDR2 YFSETQ. The CDR3 coding sequence is TGCGCCAGCAGCTTGGGCGGGGGCACAGATACGCAGTATTTT. Amino acid sequence: CASSLGGGTDTQYF.

DNA of the CDR3: TGTGCCAGCAGCGTTACGACTAGCGGGAGCACAGATACGCAGTATTTT. It yields the protein CASSVTTSGSTDTQYF. This chain connects TRBV9 to TRBJ2-3, with 10 bases aligning to TRBD2. V shed 2 bases and J 0 bases; nucleotides not matched to a gene: 3. This CDR3 comprises 16 residues. Germline V gives CDR1 SGDLS, CDR2 YYNGEE.

CDR3 in amino acids: CASSPDRVNTEAFF. CDR3 sequence (DNA): TGTGCCAGCTCACCCGACAGGGTGAACACTGAAGCTTTCTTT. The V call is TRBV18, the J call TRBJ1-1; 7 bases line up with TRBD1. This CDR3 is built from 14 residues. CDR1 is KGHSH and CDR2 is LQKENI in the germline V gene. V shed 3 bases, J shed 0 bases, and the junction held 1 base outside the gene matches. Looking up the rest from reference TRBV18 and TRBJ1-1 gives the full variable domain: NAGVMQNPRHLVRRRGQEARLRCSPMKGHSHVYWYRQLPEEGLKFMVYLQKENIIDESGMPKERFSAEFPKEGPSILRIQQVVRGDSAAYFCASSPDRVNTEAFFGQGTRLTVV.

The gene calls are TRBV5-1 and TRBJ2-5; 8 nucleotides line up with TRBD2. The length of the CDR3 is 14 residues. In germline, CDR1 is SGHRS, CDR2 YFSETQ. The V and J ends lost 4 bases and 5 bases, in that order; junction bases with no gene match: 7. The CDR3 protein is CASSPGGLEETQYF. CDR3 DNA: TGCGCCAGCAGCCCGGGGGGGTTAGAGGAGACCCAGTACTTC.

The chain's CDR3 is CASSIKRQGTGELFF. CDR3 coding DNA: TGTGCCAGTAGTATAAAGCGACAGGGAACCGGGGAGCTGTTTTTT. The chain has TRBV19 and TRBJ2-2; 7 bases fit TRBD1. With V trimmed by 2 bases and J by 5 bases, 5 bases remained unmatched. Germline-derived CDR1 and CDR2 are LNHDA and SQIVND (reference sequence). This CDR3 has 15 amino acids.

The chain uses TRBV19 and TRBJ1-4; D might be TRBD1 (6 bases). Trimming stripped 3 bases from V and 0 bases from J, with 17 bases between. The CDR3 runs to 18 residues. Germline V gives CDR1 LNHDA, CDR2 SQIVND (reference sequence). This CDR3 is CASSILGQRESTNEKLFF. The DNA of the CDR3 is TGTGCCAGTAGTATCTTAGGACAGCGCGAGTCAACTAATGAAAAACTGTTTTTT.

The V call is TRBV7-2, the J call TRBJ2-5; 10 bases align to TRBD2. The CDR3 is 15 residues long. Germline loops: CDR1 SGHTA, CDR2 FQGNSA. V dropped 6 bases and J dropped 4; count of bases not matched to a gene: 8. As DNA, the CDR3 is TGTGCCAGCAGGCGCACTAGCGGGAATTCAGAGACCCAGTACTTC. This sequence encodes CASRRTSGNSETQYF. Filled out from reference TRBV7-2 and TRBJ2-5, the complete variable domain reads GAGVSQSPSNKVTEKGKDVELRCDPISGHTALYWYRQSLGQGLEFLIYFQGNSAPDKSGLPSDRFSAERTGGSVSTLTIQRTQQEDSAVYLCASRRTSGNSETQYFGPGTRLLVL.

The count of this clone is one. The chain employs TRBV19 and TRBJ1-2; TRBD1 might be the D (6 bases). The CDR3 has 12 residues. The V gene's germline CDR1 is LNHDA and CDR2 SQIVND (reference sequence). V was pared by 3 bases and J by 7 bases, with 9 bases between. For the CDR3, the DNA is TGTGCCAGTAGTATTCAGGGGAGTGGCTACACCTTC. Amino acid sequence: CASSIQGSGYTF.

In this sample, this clone turned up once. The V gene is TRBV28, the J gene TRBJ1-6, with 12 bases lining up with TRBD1. Germline CDR1 and CDR2: MDHEN and SYDVKM. This CDR3 contains 15 residues. V trimming: 4 bases; J trimming: 10 bases; junction bases outside the gene matches: 5. The DNA for the CDR3 is TGTGCCAGCAGTTCGGGGACAGGGGGCAGCTCACCCCTCCACTTT. Translating gives CASSSGTGGSSPLHF.

The rearrangement uses TRBV6-5 and TRBJ1-2; a weak D match, TRBD1 (6 bases). V shed 6 bases and J shed 7 bases, with 15 bases lying between them. This CDR3 contains 13 residues. Germline values: CDR1 MNHEY, CDR2 SVGAGI. This CDR3 reads CASRTGLELGYTF. CDR3 DNA: TGTGCCAGCAGAACAGGGCTCGAACTTGGCTACACCTTC.